This T cell receptor (beta chain) was identified during a study of patients and donors after allogeneic stem cell transplantation. TCRdb processed the RT-PCR reads anew with MiXCR; each CDR3 protein has one entry. This sample yields some 880,000 distinct CDR3 sequences, of which under 20% are seen a single time; around 6% belongs to the top ten. V lost 5 bases to trimming and J lost 3 bases; unmatched junction nucleotides: 9. Germline lookup yields CDR1 MNHNS and CDR2 SASEGT. This CDR3 region has 16 residues. This clonotype was counted a few times. This sequence originates from a human donor who was either an allogeneic HSCT recipient or a stem cell or donor lymphocyte infusion donor (not recorded which). It is not recorded whose cells these are; they may come from a transplant donor. This chain uses TRBV6-1 with TRBJ1-1; 10 nucleotides match TRBD1. Sequencing used blood, either unsorted or a sorted T cell fraction (not recorded which). The CDR3 protein is CASSQTGGARDTEAFF. CDR3 sequence (DNA): TGTGCCAGCAGTCAGACAGGGGGCGCAAGGGACACTGAAGCTTTCTTT.